This T cell receptor (beta chain) was obtained from a study of cytomegalovirus exposure and HLA in healthy donors. Study details: Ancestry clustering placed around 81% of about 400 genotyped donors in the Caucasian-associated cluster. Study findings and constraints: Later analysis identified over 15,000 TCR beta sequences associated with HLA alleles, using a false discovery rate threshold of 0.05.

For this clone: The antigen is undetermined.

PCR primers comprised 60 Vbeta and 13 Jbeta primers. TCRdb's copy holds only in-frame clones and misses some; the assay was immunoSEQ multiplex PCR. The sample totals some 130,000 clones. Germline V gene lookup returns CDR1 SGHVS and CDR2 FQNEAQ. The CDR3 length is 14 residues. The V end lost 1 base, the J end lost 2 bases, and 5 bases lay between the germline ends. The clonotype comes from a man between 18 and 29 years old in good health and CMV-seronegative. The gene calls are TRBV7-8 and TRBJ2-2; D is uncertain. Sequenced: PBMCs. The CDR3 region is CASSLVANTGELFF. The CDR3 DNA sequence: TGTGCCAGCAGCTTAGTAGCCAACACCGGGGAGCTGTTTTTT.